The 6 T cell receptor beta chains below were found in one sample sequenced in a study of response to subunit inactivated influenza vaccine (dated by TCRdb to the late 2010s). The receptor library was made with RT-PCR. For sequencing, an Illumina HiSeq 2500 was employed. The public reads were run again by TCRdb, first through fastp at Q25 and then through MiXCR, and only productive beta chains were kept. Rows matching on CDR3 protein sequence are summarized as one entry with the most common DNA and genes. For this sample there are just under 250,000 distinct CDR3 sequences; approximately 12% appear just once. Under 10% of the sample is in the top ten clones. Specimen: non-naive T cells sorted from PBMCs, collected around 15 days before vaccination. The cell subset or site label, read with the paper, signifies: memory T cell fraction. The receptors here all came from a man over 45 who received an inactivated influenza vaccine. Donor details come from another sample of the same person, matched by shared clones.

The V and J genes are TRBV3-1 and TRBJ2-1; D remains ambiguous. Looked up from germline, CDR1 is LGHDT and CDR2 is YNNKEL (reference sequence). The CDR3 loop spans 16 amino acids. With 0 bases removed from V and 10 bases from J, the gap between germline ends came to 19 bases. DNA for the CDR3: TGTGCCAGCAGCCAAGATCTCAGTTTGGTGATGTACGAGCAGTTCTTC. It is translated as CASSQDLSLVMYEQFF.

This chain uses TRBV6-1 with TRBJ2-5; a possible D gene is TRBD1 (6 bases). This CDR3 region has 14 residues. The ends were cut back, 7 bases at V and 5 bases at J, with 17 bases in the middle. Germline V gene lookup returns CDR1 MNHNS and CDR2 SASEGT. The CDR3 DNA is TGTGCCAGCACCCACCGGATGGGGGCTGAGACCCAGTACTTC. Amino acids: CASTHRMGAETQYF.

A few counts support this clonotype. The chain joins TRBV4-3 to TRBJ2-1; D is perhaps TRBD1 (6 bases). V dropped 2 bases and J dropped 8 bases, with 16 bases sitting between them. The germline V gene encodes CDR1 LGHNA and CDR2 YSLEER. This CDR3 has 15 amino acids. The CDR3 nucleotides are TGCGCCAGCAGCCAACGCAGGGGCAGGGGCGATGAGCAGTTCTTC. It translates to CASSQRRGRGDEQFF.

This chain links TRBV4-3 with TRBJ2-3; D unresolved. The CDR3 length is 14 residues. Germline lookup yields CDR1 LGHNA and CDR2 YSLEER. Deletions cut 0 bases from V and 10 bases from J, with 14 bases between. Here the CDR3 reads CASSQEWVGLAQYF. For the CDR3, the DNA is TGCGCCAGCAGCCAAGAGTGGGTTGGTCTGGCGCAGTATTTT.

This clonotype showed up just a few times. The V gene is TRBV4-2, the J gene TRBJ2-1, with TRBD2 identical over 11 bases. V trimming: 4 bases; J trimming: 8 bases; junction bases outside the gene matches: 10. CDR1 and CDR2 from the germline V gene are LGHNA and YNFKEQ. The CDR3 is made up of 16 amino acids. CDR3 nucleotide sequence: TGTGCCAGCAGCCCTCGAGTTAGCGGGAGGGGCGATGAGCAGTTCTTC. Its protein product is CASSPRVSGRGDEQFF.

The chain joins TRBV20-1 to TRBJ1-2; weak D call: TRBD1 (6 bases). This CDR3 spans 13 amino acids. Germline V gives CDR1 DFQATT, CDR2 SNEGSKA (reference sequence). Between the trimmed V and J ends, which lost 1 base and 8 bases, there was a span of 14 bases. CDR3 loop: CSARAGTRRGYTF. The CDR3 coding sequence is TGCAGTGCTAGAGCCGGGACAAGACGGGGCTACACCTTC.